The 10 T cell receptor beta chains below come from one sample, sequenced in a study of T cell clonality in common variable immunodeficiency. Study results and limitations: Fewer deletions and N-nucleotide insertions were reportedly seen in common variable immunodeficiency TCR beta sequences.

No antigen is known for these receptors. Only in-frame clones appear in the TCRdb table, and some are missing; sequencing was by immunoSEQ multiplex PCR. The sample includes about 34,000 clones, none of them occurring once. Sequencing input: peripheral blood mononuclear cells. These receptors all come from a human donor with common variable immunodeficiency.

This clone was recorded many times. The read halts 3 residues ahead of the CDR3 end, with the missing end drawn from the germline J gene. The V call is TRBV6-2 or TRBV6-3, the J call TRBJ2-1; no clear D gene. Trimming stripped 0 bases from V and 8 bases from J, with 14 bases between. Germline CDR1 is MNHEY and CDR2 is SVGEGT. CDR3 length: 15 residues. The CDR3 sequence: CASSYSSLSRDEQFF. CDR3 DNA, as far as it was read: TGTGCCAGCAGTTACTCCTCCCTCTCCCGGGATGAG.

This clone has ten or more counts. Read data end 3 residues before the CDR3 end; the end is taken from the germline J gene. The rearrangement joins TRBV5-1 to TRBJ2-3; TRBD1 agrees at 7 bases. This CDR3 has 17 residues. J gave up 0 bases and V 4 bases, and 11 bases lay outside the gene matches. Germline CDR1 and CDR2: SGHRS and YFSETQ. The DNA read from the CDR3 is TGCGCCAGCAGCCAATACGTCGACAGGGTGAGCACAGATACG. Protein sequence: CASSQYVDRVSTDT. The CDR3 as a whole reads CASSQYVDRVSTDTQYF.

This clone was seen at least ten times. The CDR3 goes on 3 residues after the read ends, and that part is filled in from the germline J gene. The rearrangement joins TRBV30 to TRBJ1-5; possibly TRBD1 for D (5 bases). V was clipped by 0 bases and J by 4 bases, with 7 bases between them. CDR1 and CDR2 from the germline V gene are GTSNPN and SVGIG (reference sequence). The CDR3 loop spans 13 amino acids. The covered CDR3 bases are TGTGCCTGGAGTGTACGGGGGAATCAGCCC. Translated, it gives CAWSVRGNQP. The full CDR3 is CAWSVRGNQPQHF. Supplemented by reference TRBV30 and TRBJ1-5, the full variable domain reads SQTIHQWPATLVQPVGSPLSLECTVEGTSNPNLYWYRQAAGRGLQLLFYSVGIGQISSEVPQNLSASRPQDRQFILSSKKLLLSDSGFYLCAWSVRGNQPQHFGDGTRLSIL.

This clone appeared many times. Read sequence stops 3 residues before the CDR3 end, and the germline J gene provides the missing end. The chain recombines TRBV3-1 (or the pseudogene TRBV3-2) with TRBJ2-1; 13 positions agree with TRBD2. The CDR3 spans 16 residues. After removal of 1 base from V and 6 bases from J, the junction contained 3 bases not matched to a gene. Germline V gene data show CDR1 as LGHDT and CDR2 as YNNKEL (reference sequence). The CDR3 is CASSQGTSGRTNEQFF. The covered CDR3 bases are TGTGCCAGCAGCCAAGGGACTAGCGGGAGAACCAATGAG.

This clone was observed many times. The observed sequence ends 3 residues before the CDR3 terminus, with the missing tail filled in from the germline J gene. J is TRBJ2-5 and V is TRBV19; 7 bases align to TRBD2. Trimming removed 7 bases from V and 4 bases from J; junction bases left unmatched: 21. Germline-derived CDR1 and CDR2 are LNHDA and SQIVND (reference sequence). CDR3 length equals 18 residues. This chain's CDR3 is CASIWSSGEVGRVETQYF. Incomplete CDR3 DNA: TGTGCCAGTATATGGTCTAGCGGAGAGGTCGGGCGGGTAGAGACC.

This clone was detected a few times. The read ends 3 residues early relative to the CDR3; the germline J gene fills the gap. The rearrangement links TRBV19 to TRBJ2-3; D is perhaps TRBD1 (7 bases). This CDR3 spans 15 amino acids. With 4 bases removed from V and 3 bases from J, the gap between germline ends came to 14 bases. CDR1 LNHDA and CDR2 SQIVND come from the germline V gene (reference sequence). The CDR3 bases that were read are TGTGCCAGTAGTAGGAGGGGGCGCGGGACAGATACG. Translated: CASSRRGRGTDT. The complete CDR3 reads CASSRRGRGTDTQYF. Full variable domain (missing parts from reference TRBV19 and TRBJ2-3): DGGITQSPKYLFRKEGQNVTLSCEQNLNHDAMYWYRQDPGQGLRLIYYSQIVNDFQKGDIAEGYSVSREKKESFPLTVTSAQKNPTAFYLCASSRRGRGTDTQYFGPGTRLTVL.

Incomplete CDR3 DNA: TGTGCCAGCAGCCCTACTAGCACAGATACG. It yields the protein CASSPTSTDT. The entire CDR3 protein reads CASSPTSTDTQYF. V is TRBV7-9 and J is TRBJ2-3, with D uncertain. The read ends 3 residues before the CDR3 terminus; that terminus is restored from the germline J gene. CDR3 size: 13 residues. Trimming took off 5 bases at V and 0 bases at J, with 6 bases between the two ends. Looked up from germline, CDR1 is SEHNR and CDR2 is FQNEAQ (reference sequence). Supplemented by reference TRBV7-9 and TRBJ2-3, the full variable domain reads DTGVSQNPRHKITKRGQNVTFRCDPISEHNRLYWYRQTLGQGPEFLTYFQNEAQLEKSRLLSDRFSAERPKGSFSTLEIQRTEQGDSAMYLCASSPTSTDTQYFGPGTRLTVL.

Notes on this clone: The missing CDR3 end, 3 residues past where the read stops, is filled in from the germline J gene. The V gene is TRBV18, the J gene TRBJ2-3, with TRBD2 as a possible D gene (6 bases). V was shortened by 4 bases and J by 2 bases, with 7 bases between the two germline ends. CDR1 KGHSH and CDR2 LQKENI come from the germline V gene. The CDR3 has 13 residues. CDR3 DNA (partial): TGTGCCAGCTCACGGGACTTCACAGATACG. Its translation is CASSRDFTDT. The complete CDR3 reads CASSRDFTDTQYF. The full variable domain, completed using reference TRBV18 and TRBJ2-3, is NAGVMQNPRHLVRRRGQEARLRCSPMKGHSHVYWYRQLPEEGLKFMVYLQKENIIDESGMPKERFSAEFPKEGPSILRIQQVVRGDSAAYFCASSRDFTDTQYFGPGTRLTVL.

Notes on this clone: The CDR3 end is not reached by the read, which stops 3 residues before it; the germline J gene fills it in. V gene TRBV2 combines with J gene TRBJ1-6; D is uncertain. Germline values: CDR1 SNHLY, CDR2 FYNNEI. V gave up 5 bases and J gave up 3 bases, with 11 bases separating them. The length of the CDR3 is 15 residues. The part of the CDR3 DNA that was read is TGTGCCAGCAGTCTCAGAAAAGTCTATAATTCACCC. It translates to CASSLRKVYNSP. The whole CDR3 sequence is CASSLRKVYNSPLHF.

Comments on this clone: Read coverage stops 3 residues before the CDR3 terminus; the germline J gene supplies the remainder. J is TRBJ2-3 and V is TRBV19; 7 bases match TRBD2. V shed 0 bases and J 5 bases; nucleotides not matched to a gene: 14. Germline CDR1 and CDR2: LNHDA and SQIVND (reference sequence). The CDR3 consists of 18 residues. The covered CDR3 bases are TGTGCCAGTAGTATAGATGTTGGGTCTAGCGGCGGCCGAGATACG. Its protein is CASSIDVGSSGGRDT. The CDR3 reads in full as CASSIDVGSSGGRDTQYF.